These 13 T cell receptor beta chains originate from one sample sequenced in a study of blood T cell repertoires in COVID-19. Profiled with immunoSEQ multiplex PCR; TCRdb holds only in-frame clones, not every one. The table lists 290,000 or so clones, more than 85% of them singletons. The material sequenced was peripheral blood. The source of these receptors is a man in his 70s with acute or convalescent COVID-19.

The V and J genes are TRBV12-3 or TRBV12-4 and TRBJ1-1, with D possibly being TRBD1 (5 bases). The CDR3 extends over 13 amino acids. Trimming removed 5 bases at V and 11 bases at J, with 18 bases between. This CDR3 reads CASSPSTARWAFF. In nucleotides, the CDR3 is TGTGCCAGCAGTCCCTCGACAGCCAGATGGGCTTTCTTT.

J is TRBJ2-3 and V is TRBV9; D is undetermined. V was shortened by 0 bases and J by 2 bases, with 13 bases between the two germline ends. Germline V gene lookup returns CDR1 SGDLS and CDR2 YYNGEE. This CDR3 is built from 16 residues. CDR3 sequence (DNA): TGTGCCAGCAGCGTAGTAAACAGAAAGGTCACAGATACGCAGTATTTT. Residues: CASSVVNRKVTDTQYF.

V is TRBV28 and J is TRBJ1-6; D possibly corresponds to TRBD1 (6 bases). V lost 3 bases and J lost 7, with 19 bases in between. The CDR3 is 17 residues long. CDR1 and CDR2 from the germline V gene are MDHEN and SYDVKM. CDR3 coding DNA: TGTGCCAGCAGTTTTCGGAGGAGCGGGGGCAGGAATTCACCCCTCCACTTT. It encodes CASSFRRSGGRNSPLHF.

The DNA for the CDR3 is TGTGCCAGCGAACGGCTGGACTCACCTCGGGCTGGCTACACCTTC. Its translation is CASERLDSPRAGYTF. The chain employs TRBV19 and TRBJ1-2; the D is unclear. The V and J ends lost 9 bases and 7 bases respectively, with 24 bases between them. The CDR3 spans 15 residues. Germline V gene lookup returns CDR1 LNHDA and CDR2 SQIVND (reference sequence).

The V gene is TRBV19, the J gene TRBJ2-3, with 7 bases that match TRBD1. There are 15 residues in the CDR3. Germline values: CDR1 LNHDA, CDR2 SQIVND (reference sequence). The V and J ends lost 6 bases and 2 bases, in that order; junction bases with no gene match: 8. For the CDR3, the DNA is TGTGCCAGTAGGACAATAACAGGGGCCACAGATACGCAGTATTTT. It yields the protein CASRTITGATDTQYF.

The J gene is TRBJ1-2, the V gene TRBV7-5; whether TRBD1, the table's D call, matches the DNA was not checked. TRBV7-5 is classified as a pseudogene. The CDR3 contains 13 residues. This CDR3 is CARSRTGCSCYTF. The DNA for the CDR3 is TGTGCCAGAAGCCGGACAGGGTGTAGTTGCTACACCTTC.

The chain recombines TRBV28 with TRBJ2-2, with D possibly TRBD1 on 6 matching bases. The germline V and J ends were trimmed by 6 bases and 6 bases, with 14 bases remaining between them. The CDR3 is 14 amino acids. The germline V gene has CDR1 MDHEN and CDR2 SYDVKM. CDR3 DNA sequence: TGTGCCAGCAGGGAGACAGGTAGACCCGGGGAGCTGTTTTTT. Protein sequence: CASRETGRPGELFF.

This rearrangement joins TRBV5-5 to TRBJ2-2; 9 bases are a match to TRBD1. The J segment lost 3 bases and the V segment lost 5 bases, leaving 8 bases of the junction unmatched. The CDR3 covers 16 residues. Per germline, CDR1 SGHKS and CDR2 YYEKEE (reference sequence). The CDR3 region is CASREGQGGYTGELFF. The CDR3, as DNA: TGTGCCAGCAGGGAGGGACAGGGTGGTTACACCGGGGAGCTGTTTTTT.

CDR3 in amino acids: CASSYSQGGGNQPQHF. DNA for the CDR3: TGTGCCAGCAGTTACTCCCAGGGGGGAGGCAATCAGCCCCAGCATTTT. The chain joins TRBV6-6 to TRBJ1-5; 7 positions agree with TRBD1. This CDR3 has 16 residues. CDR1 and CDR2 (germline): MNHNY, SVGAGI (reference sequence). The trim removed 0 bases at V and 2 bases at J, leaving 4 bases unmatched.

This sequence joins TRBV2 and TRBJ1-6; 7 positions match TRBD1. Germline V gene data show CDR1 as SNHLY and CDR2 as FYNNEI. This CDR3 is built from 14 residues. The J segment lost 6 bases and the V segment lost 5 bases, leaving 4 bases of the junction unmatched. DNA for the CDR3: TGTGCCAGCAGTATGACAGGGACTAATTCACCCCTCCACTTT. Its protein product is CASSMTGTNSPLHF.

The J gene is TRBJ1-6, the V gene TRBV28; 9 bases are shared with TRBD1. CDR3 length: 14 amino acids. Germline V CDR1 and CDR2: MDHEN, SYDVKM. The V and J ends lost 8 bases and 9 bases, in that order; junction bases with no gene match: 8. CDR3 DNA: TGTGCCAGCCGCCTGGGACAGGGAGTTTCACCCCTCCACTTT. This translates into CASRLGQGVSPLHF.

This chain links TRBV5-1 with TRBJ2-3; a weak D match, TRBD1 (5 bases). The ends were cut back, 4 bases at V and 1 base at J, with 13 bases in the middle. The V gene's germline CDR1 is SGHRS and CDR2 YFSETQ. The CDR3 extends over 15 amino acids. This CDR3 reads CASSQQDYRTDTQYF. DNA for the CDR3: TGCGCCAGCAGCCAACAGGATTATCGCACAGATACGCAGTATTTT.

This rearrangement joins TRBV13 to TRBJ1-2; maybe TRBD1 (6 bases). Germline V lookup: CDR1 PRHDT, CDR2 FYEKMQ (reference sequence). The V end lost 6 bases, the J end lost 0 bases, and 14 bases lay between the germline ends. The length of the CDR3 is 15 residues. CDR3 sequence: CASRMGTTSNYGYTF. The CDR3 nucleotides are TGTGCCAGCAGGATGGGGACAACTTCTAACTATGGCTACACCTTC.